The 28 T cell receptor beta chains given below trace back to one sample, sequenced in a study of T cell responses to AZD1222 COVID-19 vaccine. The table came from immunoSEQ multiplex PCR; TCRdb's copy has only in-frame clones and leaves some out. Of about 110,000 clones in the sample, roughly nine tenths are singletons; the top ten hold over 3%. This sample comprised peripheral blood, obtained on day 0 of MenACWY control vaccination. The receptors were gathered from an adult in good health.

The chain recombines TRBV28 with TRBJ2-2; D remains unclear. Germline-derived CDR1 and CDR2 are MDHEN and SYDVKM. Trimming shortened V by 5 bases and J by 6 bases, and 13 bases separated the two germline ends. The CDR3 covers 14 residues. CDR3 in amino acids: CASSRLAGPGELFF. The CDR3 region has the DNA TGTGCCAGCAGTCGATTGGCCGGACCCGGGGAGCTGTTTTTT.

The chain uses TRBV3-1 (or the pseudogene TRBV3-2) and TRBJ1-2, with 9 positions matching TRBD1. V shed 5 bases, J shed 6 bases, and the junction held 7 bases outside the gene matches. Germline assignment: CDR1 LGHDT and CDR2 YNNKEL (reference sequence). The CDR3 totals 14 residues. The CDR3 DNA follows: TGTGCCAGCAGCATTCGAACAGGGGGCGATGGCTACACCTTC. It codes for CASSIRTGGDGYTF.

The chain couples TRBV4-1 to TRBJ2-5; 9 nucleotides align to TRBD2. The germline gives CDR1 MGHRA, CDR2 YSYEKL. This CDR3 has 18 amino acids. Trimming cost V 0 bases and J 1 base; bases outside gene matches: 9. In DNA form, the CDR3 reads TGCGCCAGCAGCCAAGAGAATAGAGCGGGGGGTCGCCAAGAGACCCAGTACTTC. Protein sequence: CASSQENRAGGRQETQYF.

V usage is TRBV27 and J usage is TRBJ1-4, with 10 bases that match TRBD1. V lost 5 bases and J lost 0; bases outside the gene matches: 6. This CDR3 contains 17 residues. Germline CDR1 MNHEY, CDR2 SMNVEV (reference sequence). Here the CDR3 reads CASSGTGEFPTNEKLFF. The CDR3 bases are TGTGCCAGCAGTGGGACAGGGGAATTTCCAACTAATGAAAAACTGTTTTTT.

The rearrangement uses TRBV5-1 and TRBJ2-3; 14 bases match TRBD2. With V trimmed by 4 bases and J by 6 bases, 7 bases remained unmatched. CDR1 is SGHRS and CDR2 is YFSETQ in the germline V gene. This CDR3 spans 16 amino acids. CDR3 loop: CASSPGLAGEWDTQYF. CDR3 DNA: TGCGCCAGCAGCCCGGGACTAGCGGGGGAATGGGATACGCAGTATTTT.

This clone is a singleton in its sample. V usage is TRBV20-1 and J usage is TRBJ1-2, with a weak D call TRBD1 (5 bases). Looked up from germline, CDR1 is DFQATT and CDR2 is SNEGSKA (reference sequence). The CDR3 runs to 11 residues. Trimming cost V 7 bases and J 4 bases, with 10 bases left between them. The CDR3 DNA reads TGCAGTGGTGCGGGGGGCTATGGCTACACCTTC. As protein: CSGAGGYGYTF.

CDR3 sequence: CASRIHDGGYTF. CDR3 in DNA: TGTGCCAGCAGAATTCACGATGGGGGCTACACCTTC. The gene calls are TRBV6-5 and TRBJ1-2; unclear D gene. In germline, CDR1 is MNHEY, CDR2 SVGAGI. Trimming removed 6 bases from V and 8 bases from J, with 13 bases in between. This CDR3 comprises 12 residues.

The sample holds one count of this clone. V gene TRBV2 combines with J gene TRBJ1-4; D is undetermined. Trimming pared 5 bases from V and 8 bases from J, leaving 9 bases between. The CDR3 is 12 amino acids. The germline gives CDR1 SNHLY, CDR2 FYNNEI. DNA for the CDR3: TGTGCCAGCAGTTACCAGGCAGAAAAACTGTTTTTT. Protein sequence: CASSYQAEKLFF.

This clone was detected once. The J gene is TRBJ2-7, the V gene TRBV5-6; D unclear. V was cut by 2 bases and J by 2 bases, with 14 bases left in between. Germline V gene lookup returns CDR1 SGHDT and CDR2 YYEEEE. The CDR3 is 15 residues long. CDR3 DNA: TGTGCCAGCAGCTTTTTTTTCTCACCAACCTACGAGCAGTACTTC. This encodes CASSFFFSPTYEQYF.

The chain has TRBV2 and TRBJ1-2, with no clear D. Germline CDR1 reads SNHLY; CDR2 reads FYNNEI. The CDR3 contains 15 residues. With 7 bases removed from V and 3 bases from J, the gap between germline ends came to 18 bases. The CDR3 DNA reads as TGTGCCAGCAAACCCCCGGGCTACGAAGACTATGGCTACACCTTC. This sequence encodes CASKPPGYEDYGYTF. Supplemented by reference TRBV2 and TRBJ1-2, the full variable domain reads EPEVTQTPSHQVTQMGQEVILRCVPISNHLYFYWYRQILGQKVEFLVSFYNNEISEKSEIFDDQFSVERPDGSNFTLKIRSTKLEDSAMYFCASKPPGYEDYGYTFGSGTRLTVV.

This clone was recorded only once. V gene TRBV2 combines with J gene TRBJ2-1; TRBD1 is a possible D gene (6 bases). V shed 0 bases and J shed 3 bases, with 9 bases lying between them. Germline V lookup: CDR1 SNHLY, CDR2 FYNNEI. This CDR3 is built from 15 residues. CDR3 coding DNA: TGTGCCAGCAGTGAAGCGAGGGGGAGCTACAATGAGCAGTTCTTC. Its protein is CASSEARGSYNEQFF.

CDR3 in amino acids: CASSLDGGTNTGELFF. The CDR3 DNA sequence: TGCGCCAGCAGCTTGGACGGGGGCACGAACACCGGGGAGCTGTTTTTT. The genes are TRBV5-1 and TRBJ2-2, with D perhaps TRBD1 or TRBD2 (6 bases each). Trimming took 0 bases from V and 0 from J, leaving 9 bases between them. The length of the CDR3 is 16 residues. Per germline, CDR1 SGHRS and CDR2 YFSETQ.

The rearrangement uses TRBV6-2 or TRBV6-3 and TRBJ2-3; D remains unclear. The CDR3 is 16 residues long. The V gene lost 5 bases and the J gene lost 0 bases, with 15 bases spanning the gap. Germline V CDR1 and CDR2: MNHEY, SVGEGT. The CDR3 spells CASSTFPGVSTDTQYF. CDR3 in DNA: TGTGCCAGCAGTACCTTTCCGGGCGTTAGCACAGATACGCAGTATTTT.

The chain employs TRBV3-1 (or the pseudogene TRBV3-2) and TRBJ1-4, with D hard to call. Germline lookup yields CDR1 LGHDT and CDR2 YNNKEL (reference sequence). Trimming removed 1 base from V and 3 bases from J, with 12 bases in between. The CDR3 has 16 amino acids. CDR3 amino acids: CASSQVRTAPNEKLFF. As DNA, the CDR3 is TGTGCCAGCAGCCAAGTTCGCACAGCGCCTAATGAAAAACTGTTTTTT.

The rearrangement uses TRBV7-2 and TRBJ1-5; D is undetermined. CDR3 length equals 12 residues. V lost 0 bases, J lost 6 bases, and 3 bases lay in between. From germline, CDR1 is SGHTA and CDR2 FQGNSA. For the CDR3, the DNA is TGTGCCAGCAGCTTAGCGAGTCAGCCCCAGCATTTT. It specifies CASSLASQPQHF. The full variable domain, its missing parts supplied by reference TRBV7-2 and TRBJ1-5, is GAGVSQSPSNKVTEKGKDVELRCDPISGHTALYWYRQSLGQGLEFLIYFQGNSAPDKSGLPSDRFSAERTGGSVSTLTIQRTQQEDSAVYLCASSLASQPQHFGDGTRLSIL.

The chain joins TRBV4-3 to TRBJ2-5; no reliable D call. Trimming shortened V by 0 bases and J by 1 base, and 9 bases separated the two germline ends. Germline assignment: CDR1 LGHNA and CDR2 YSLEER. This CDR3 comprises 15 residues. Here the CDR3 reads CASSQDSSIQETQYF. As DNA, the CDR3 is TGCGCCAGCAGCCAAGATAGCAGCATCCAAGAGACCCAGTACTTC.

This chain links TRBV7-8 with TRBJ2-7; 10 nucleotides agree with TRBD1. CDR1 is SGHVS, CDR2 FQNEAQ, per germline. The CDR3 sequence is 15 residues long. V shed 2 bases and J 3 bases; nucleotides not matched to a gene: 4. CDR3 nucleotide sequence: TGTGCCAGCAGCTTAAGGGGACAGGGGTACTACGAGCAGTACTTC. Its translation is CASSLRGQGYYEQYF.

V gene TRBV7-9 combines with J gene TRBJ1-2; TRBD1 matches 8 bases. This CDR3 is 14 amino acids long. The ends lost 5 bases at V and 4 bases at J; junction bases unmatched: 6. Germline V lookup: CDR1 SEHNR, CDR2 FQNEAQ (reference sequence). CDR3 coding DNA: TGTGCCAGCAGCCCCATGGACAGGGCCTATGGCTACACCTTC. It codes for CASSPMDRAYGYTF.

The CDR3 nucleotides are TGTGCCAGCAGTTCCACGGGACAGGGGTTGAACGGCTACACCTTC. It specifies CASSSTGQGLNGYTF. The chain couples TRBV6-6 to TRBJ1-2; 10 nucleotides line up with TRBD1. This CDR3 comprises 15 residues. Per germline, CDR1 MNHNY and CDR2 SVGAGI (reference sequence). J was trimmed by 8 bases and V by 4 bases; bases with no gene match: 10.

The chain links TRBV2 to TRBJ2-3; D not resolved. CDR1 is SNHLY and CDR2 is FYNNEI in the germline V gene. This CDR3 contains 12 residues. V was cut by 3 bases and J by 2 bases, with 3 bases left in between. The chain's CDR3 is CASSDLTDTQYF. The CDR3 DNA is TGTGCCAGCAGTGACCTCACAGATACGCAGTATTTT.

The chain links TRBV12-5 to TRBJ2-7; TRBD2 matches at 10 bases. Germline V lookup: CDR1 LGHNT, CDR2 FRNRAP. With 0 bases clipped from V and 3 bases from J, the junction kept 8 bases outside the gene matches. CDR3 length: 17 amino acids. As DNA, the CDR3 is TGTGCTAGTGGTTTGGTACGGTCTAGCGGGGGACTCTACGAGCAGTACTTC. Its protein is CASGLVRSSGGLYEQYF.

In its sample, this clone was seen a few times. The chain recombines TRBV28 with TRBJ2-1; D unresolved. The CDR3 is 12 residues long. V dropped 2 bases and J dropped 7 bases, with 6 bases sitting between them. The germline CDR1 and CDR2 sequences are MDHEN and SYDVKM. CDR3 bases: TGTGCCAGCAGTTTAACAGAAAATGAGCAGTTCTTC. It encodes CASSLTENEQFF.

This clone was seen a single time. The V and J genes are TRBV13 and TRBJ2-7, with D unclear. CDR1 PRHDT and CDR2 FYEKMQ come from the germline V gene (reference sequence). V was trimmed by 6 bases and J by 2 bases, leaving 14 bases between them. This CDR3 has 14 residues. For the CDR3, the DNA is TGTGCCAGCAGGAAATACGGGTTGCCCTACGAGCAGTACTTC. Its protein product is CASRKYGLPYEQYF.

This clone was picked up one time. Here the CDR3 DNA reads TGTGCCAGCAGTGAGACAGGACCTTACTACGAGCAGTACTTC. Residues: CASSETGPYYEQYF. This rearrangement joins TRBV6-1 to TRBJ2-7, with a weak D call TRBD1 (6 bases). The V gene lost 3 bases and the J gene lost 3 bases, with 12 bases spanning the gap. CDR3 size: 14 residues. Per germline, CDR1 MNHNS and CDR2 SASEGT.

The CDR3 here is CASNRLNTEAFF. For the CDR3, the DNA is TGTGCCAGCAACCGGCTGAACACTGAAGCTTTCTTT. This chain connects TRBV6-5 to TRBJ1-1; D is uncertain. The CDR3 spans 12 residues. Trimming left V 7 bases short and J 0 bases short, with 6 bases between. Per germline, CDR1 MNHEY and CDR2 SVGAGI.

This rearrangement joins TRBV7-9 to TRBJ1-1; 7 nucleotides align to TRBD1. This CDR3 has 15 residues. Losses at the gene ends were 5 bases for V and 2 bases for J; bases not matched to a gene: 8. Germline CDR1 is SEHNR and CDR2 is FQNEAQ (reference sequence). The CDR3 loop is CASSLFGTANTEAFF. The DNA of the CDR3 is TGTGCCAGCAGCCTATTCGGGACAGCCAACACTGAAGCTTTCTTT. Filled out from reference TRBV7-9 and TRBJ1-1, the complete variable domain reads DTGVSQNPRHKITKRGQNVTFRCDPISEHNRLYWYRQTLGQGPEFLTYFQNEAQLEKSRLLSDRFSAERPKGSFSTLEIQRTEQGDSAMYLCASSLFGTANTEAFFGQGTRLTVV.

J is TRBJ2-5 and V is TRBV2, with unresolved D. The CDR3 contains 13 residues. The V end lost 8 bases, the J end lost 5 bases, and 15 bases lay between the germline ends. Per the germline V gene, CDR1 is SNHLY and CDR2 is FYNNEI. In DNA form, the CDR3 reads TGTGCCAGCTCGGTCCGATCCCCGGAGACCCAGTACTTC. Its translation is CASSVRSPETQYF.

The chain couples TRBV5-1 to TRBJ2-5; maybe TRBD1 (6 bases). V was trimmed by 2 bases and J by 4 bases, leaving 12 bases between them. Germline V gene sequence: CDR1 SGHRS, CDR2 YFSETQ. This CDR3 has 14 residues. The CDR3 bases are TGCGCCAGCAGCTTATGGGGGCCGGGAGAGACCCAGTACTTC. Amino acids: CASSLWGPGETQYF.